These T cell receptor beta chains were read from a single sample in a study of blood T cell repertoires in COVID-19. Generated by immunoSEQ multiplex PCR, the TCRdb table keeps only in-frame clones and is missing some. The repertoire consists of 150,000 to 200,000 clones, with approximately 90% occurring once and the leading ten covering approximately 0.56%. Sequencing used peripheral blood. Every receptor here comes from a man aged 45 to 65 with acute or convalescent COVID-19. Each CDR3 is given with its conserved first and last residue. Each record gives: J gene, clone size, V gene, D gene, CDR3 DNA, CDR3 protein. A D gene is named only where the DNA matches it firmly. Clone size is not always given. Where it is, it says once, few, many or a class for expanded clones.

TRBJ1-6,NA,TRBV30,TRBD1,TGTGCCTGGAGTGGAGCCGGGACAGTTAATTCACCCCTCCACTTT,CAWSGAGTVNSPLHF
TRBJ2-5,NA,TRBV29-1,NA,TGCAGCGTCTGGTGGCGGAGGCAAGAGACCCAGTACTTC,CSVWWRRQETQYF
TRBJ2-2,NA,TRBV28,TRBD2,TGTGCCAGCAGTCCCCTCCCCAGCGGGGGCAACACCGGGGAGCTGTTTTTT,CASSPLPSGGNTGELFF
TRBJ2-1,NA,TRBV7-2,NA,TGTGCCAGCAGCACTAGGTTTGAGCAGTTCTTC,CASSTRFEQFF
TRBJ2-1,NA,TRBV27,NA,TGTGCCAGCAGTTCCCGGGACATCCCCGGCGATGAGCAGTTCTTC,CASSSRDIPGDEQFF
TRBJ1-5,few,TRBV6-1,TRBD1,TGTGCCAGCAGTGAAGCGACAGGGGCTTGGCAGCCCCAGCATTTT,CASSEATGAWQPQHF
TRBJ1-2,NA,TRBV7-2,TRBD1,TGTGCCAGCAGCTTACGTGGGACAGGTCCTACTTATGGCTACACCTTC,CASSLRGTGPTYGYTF
TRBJ1-1,NA,TRBV6-5,TRBD1,TGTGCCAGCAGACGACAGGGGGCGAAAGCTTTCTTT,CASRRQGAKAFF
TRBJ1-4,NA,TRBV20-1,NA,TGCAGTGCTAGTCGTGCAACTAATGAAAAACTGTTTTTT,CSASRATNEKLFF
TRBJ1-6,once,TRBV14,TRBD1,TGTGCCAGCAAAACTGGGACAGGGAATTCACCCCTCCACTTT,CASKTGTGNSPLHF
TRBJ2-7,NA,TRBV28,NA,TGTGCCAGCAGTGGCTTTGAAGAGCAGTACTTC,CASSGFEEQYF
TRBJ2-1,NA,TRBV13,NA,TGTGCCAGCAGCTTAGACAGGGAGAACTACAATGAGCAGTTCTTC,CASSLDRENYNEQFF
TRBJ2-5,NA,TRBV2,NA,TGTGCCAGCAGTGAAGCCGGGGCAGCGGGTGAGACCCAGTACTTC,CASSEAGAAGETQYF
TRBJ2-3,NA,TRBV11-3,TRBD1,TGTGCCAGCAGCCCAGGGGGCAGCACAGATACGCAGTATTTT,CASSPGGSTDTQYF
TRBJ1-1,NA,TRBV11-3,NA,TGTGCCAGCAGCGCCCACGGGGGGACTGAAGCTTTCTTT,CASSAHGGTEAFF
TRBJ1-1,NA,TRBV10-3,TRBD1,TGTGCCATCAGTGAGTCGACAGGGGAAGCTTTCTTT,CAISESTGEAFF
TRBJ2-2,NA,TRBV25-1,TRBD2,TGTGCCAGCAGTCATAGCGGGCAAAACACCGGGGAGCTGTTTTTT,CASSHSGQNTGELFF
TRBJ1-6,NA,TRBV6-5,TRBD1,TGTGCCAGCACCGGACAGGGTTTGAATTCACCCCTCCACTTT,CASTGQGLNSPLHF
TRBJ2-7,NA,TRBV4-1,TRBD1,TGCGCCAGCAGCCACCCCGGACAGGGAACCTACGAGCAGTACTTC,CASSHPGQGTYEQYF
TRBJ2-7,NA,TRBV28,NA,TGTGCCAGCGCTGGTGGGCGCTACGAGCAGTACTTC,CASAGGRYEQYF
TRBJ2-7,NA,TRBV27,TRBD2,TGTGCCAGCAGTTCCCTAGCGGGAGAAGCCCACGAGCAGTACTTC,CASSSLAGEAHEQYF
TRBJ1-2,NA,TRBV27,TRBD1,TGTGCCAGCAGTCCACTCCTATCGCAGGGGGTTAACTATGGCTACACCTTC,CASSPLLSQGVNYGYTF
TRBJ2-7,NA,TRBV10-3,NA,TGTGCCATCAGTGAGCGACAAGCCTACGAGCAGTACTTC,CAISERQAYEQYF
TRBJ1-2,NA,TRBV29-1,TRBD1,TGCAGCGTAAGGGACAGGGATGGCTACACCTTC,CSVRDRDGYTF
TRBJ2-1,NA,TRBV5-5,TRBD2,TGTGCCAGCAGCTTGCTGTCTAGCGGGAGCTACAATGAGCAGTTCTTC,CASSLLSSGSYNEQFF
TRBJ1-1,NA,TRBV27,NA,TGTGCCAGCAGCGGTCTCTTGAACACTGAAGCTTTCTTT,CASSGLLNTEAFF
TRBJ2-1,NA,TRBV27,TRBD1,TGTGCCAGCCACAGGGGGCGGGGGAGCTCCTACAATGAGCAGTTCTTC,CASHRGRGSSYNEQFF
TRBJ2-1,NA,TRBV7-2,NA,TGTGCCAGCAGCTTGAACAGGGCCATGAATGAGCAGTTCTTC,CASSLNRAMNEQFF
TRBJ2-7,NA,TRBV5-1,NA,TGCGCCAGCTACAGCGGGTACGAGCAGTACTTC,CASYSGYEQYF
TRBJ2-7,few,TRBV3-1/TRBV3-2,TRBD1,TGTGCCAGCAGCAGACAGGGGGCGGCCTACGAGCAGTACTTC,CASSRQGAAYEQYF
TRBJ1-1,NA,TRBV5-1,NA,TGCGCCAGCAGCTTGGGACACATGAACACTGAAGCTTTCTTT,CASSLGHMNTEAFF
TRBJ2-1,once,TRBV7-6,NA,TGTGCCAGCAGCTCCCGGTCTCGTGGGGGGGGGCAGGATGAGCAGTTCTTC,CASSSRSRGGGQDEQFF
TRBJ1-2,NA,TRBV9,TRBD1,TGTGCCAGCAGCACAGAGGGGGCGCCGACCTATGGCTACACCTTC,CASSTEGAPTYGYTF
TRBJ1-3,NA,TRBV30,NA,TGTGCCTGGAGTGTACTTTCCGGGATGGCTGGAAACACCATATATTTT,CAWSVLSGMAGNTIYF
TRBJ2-7,NA,TRBV9,TRBD2,TGTGCCAGCAGCGTAGACAGCGGGGGAACCTACGAGCAGTACTTC,CASSVDSGGTYEQYF
TRBJ1-1,NA,TRBV7-9,TRBD1,TGTGCCAGCAGGCCGACAGGGGCGAACACTGAAGCTTTCTTT,CASRPTGANTEAFF
TRBJ2-1,NA,TRBV19,NA,TGTGCCAGTAGTATAGACAGGGGTGAGCAGTTCTTC,CASSIDRGEQFF
TRBJ1-1,few,TRBV27,TRBD1,TGTGCCAGCAGATCCCCAGGGGGGAACACTGAAGCTTTCTTT,CASRSPGGNTEAFF
TRBJ1-5,NA,TRBV7-2,NA,TGTGCCAGCAGCCCCTCGCGGACAGTTTATAGCAATCAGCCCCAGCATTTT,CASSPSRTVYSNQPQHF
TRBJ2-3,NA,TRBV10-3,TRBD1,TGTGCCATCACCGGACAGGGGACAGATACGCAGTATTTT,CAITGQGTDTQYF
TRBJ2-1,NA,TRBV29-1,TRBD1,TGCAGCGTTGAGGGCCGGACAGGGGCCTACAATGAGCAGTTCTTC,CSVEGRTGAYNEQFF
TRBJ1-2,NA,TRBV6-5,TRBD1,TGTGCCAGCAGCTGGGACAGGGGGCGAAATGGCTACACCTTC,CASSWDRGRNGYTF
TRBJ2-1,NA,TRBV18,TRBD2,TGTGCCAGCTCACCAATGATAGCGGGGGGGAACCTTGGTAATGAGCAGTTCTTC,CASSPMIAGGNLGNEQFF
TRBJ1-5,NA,TRBV5-4,NA,TGTGCCAGCAGCCGATGGGGGGGAAATCAGCCCCAGCATTTT,CASSRWGGNQPQHF
TRBJ2-5,NA,TRBV5-5,TRBD2,TGTGCCAGCAGCTTGAGTACGGCGGGAGGGCACGAGACCCAGTACTTC,CASSLSTAGGHETQYF
TRBJ1-5,NA,TRBV7-9,TRBD1,TGTGCCAGCAGCTTATGGGACAGGGCGTTTGGCAATCAGCCCCAGCATTTT,CASSLWDRAFGNQPQHF
TRBJ2-1,NA,TRBV7-8,TRBD1,TGTGCCAGCAGCTCCGGACAGGGGGCCTACAATGAGCAGTTCTTC,CASSSGQGAYNEQFF
TRBJ2-3,NA,TRBV19,TRBD2,TGTGCCAGTAGAGGTGGGAGGGCCGGTGATACGCAGTATTTT,CASRGGRAGDTQYF
TRBJ2-3,NA,TRBV30,TRBD1,TGTGCCTGGAGTAGACAGGGGCGTGCGCAGTATTTT,CAWSRQGRAQYF
TRBJ2-2,NA,TRBV6-5,TRBD1,TGTGCCAGCAGAGGGACAGGGACGAACACCGGGGAGCTGTTTTTT,CASRGTGTNTGELFF
TRBJ2-7,once,TRBV6-1,NA,TGTGCCAGCAGTGAAGGGGGAGCGATTACCTACGAGCAGTACTTC,CASSEGGAITYEQYF
TRBJ1-2,few,TRBV5-4,NA,TGTGCCAGCACCCGCCGGGCAGAGGGAACCTATGGCTACACCTTC,CASTRRAEGTYGYTF
TRBJ1-2,NA,TRBV27,NA,TGTGCCAGCAGTTCCGACAGATCTAGCTATGGCTACACCTTC,CASSSDRSSYGYTF
TRBJ2-3,NA,TRBV9,NA,TGTGCCAGCAGCGTGGGGGGACTTAGTACGGATACGCAGTATTTT,CASSVGGLSTDTQYF
TRBJ1-3,NA,TRBV2,TRBD1,TGTGCCAGTTCGGGACAGGGGGGATCCACCATATATTTT,CASSGQGGSTIYF
TRBJ2-5,NA,TRBV5-1,NA,TGCGCCAGCAGCTGGGGAAGTGTAGGGGCAGAAGAGACCCAGTACTTC,CASSWGSVGAEETQYF
TRBJ2-2,NA,TRBV7-8,TRBD1,TGTGCCAGCAGCTCCCTCCAGGGACAGAGGGAGCTGTTTTTT,CASSSLQGQRELFF
TRBJ2-5,NA,TRBV5-1,TRBD1,TGCGCCAGCAGGGTCACAGGGGAAGAGACCCAGTACTTC,CASRVTGEETQYF
TRBJ1-2,NA,TRBV28,TRBD1,TGTGCCAGCAGATCCCAGGGGGGTGCCTATGGCTACACCTTC,CASRSQGGAYGYTF
TRBJ1-5,NA,TRBV7-2,TRBD1,TGTGCCAGCAGTTTAACCGGGACAGGGGGTCGTCAGCCCCAGCATTTT,CASSLTGTGGRQPQHF